This TCR beta chain is from a study of early T cells in non-severe SARS-CoV-2 infection. The CDR3 covers 15 residues. Germline assignment: CDR1 SGHNT and CDR2 YYREEE (reference sequence). V lost 4 bases and J lost 5, with 13 bases in between. TCRdb reprocessed the 5' RACE reads with MiXCR, giving one entry per CDR3 protein. This table holds 95,000 to 150,000 distinct CDR3 sequences, about 16% found once. This clonotype was detected ten times or more. The sample was whole blood. The TCR comes from an adult who was a healthcare worker with PCR-confirmed SARS-CoV-2 infection or an uninfected control (not recorded which). The chain has TRBV5-4 and TRBJ1-6, with D possibly being TRBD1 (6 bases). CDR3 protein: CASSKGTPNNSPLHF. The CDR3 DNA is TGTGCCAGCAGCAAAGGGACACCGAATAATTCACCCCTCCACTTT.